This paragraph covers one T cell receptor beta chain sequence. Its target is not known. Per germline, CDR1 SNHLY and CDR2 FYNNEI. Trimming cost V 0 bases and J 0 bases, with 11 bases left between them. The CDR3 length is 16 residues. Combining a sample-barcoded 5' primer with a J-beta primer mix, a second PCR ran for 7 to 11 cycles. All cDNA molecules were each tagged by a template-switch adaptor with 12 random nucleotides. In TCRdb, the 5' RACE reads were re-called with MiXCR into one record per CDR3 protein. This sample has over a million distinct CDR3 sequences, with around 59% found just once. The data belong to a study of blood T cells in healthy people across ages. Points from the study as a whole: Per-million-T-cell TCR beta diversity fell roughly linearly with age.

This chain uses TRBV2 with TRBJ1-2; D is unclear. The sequenced material came from blood. The sequence was collected from a young man in good health. The CDR3 sequence is CASSEARRAANYGYTF. CDR3 DNA sequence: TGTGCCAGCAGTGAAGCTCGTCGGGCCGCTAACTATGGCTACACCTTC.